This record looks at one TCR beta chain sequence and its context. Its antigen remains unidentified. No base quality values were provided; no much bigger clone lies one nucleotide off. This sample is part of a study of cytomegalovirus exposure and HLA in healthy donors (dated by TCRdb to about 2017). Study-wide context: An earlier analysis of several hundred of the donors reported 250 to 350 Gb of sequence data and around 110 million unique TCR beta sequences from about 179 million T cells. In addition to the first cohort of 500 to 850 subjects, a separate validation cohort of some 120 different subjects was used. On average, 235,054 unique TCR beta nucleotide sequences were sequenced per donor among a few hundred genotyped donors of the cohort, with around 19% of those sequences being non-productive. HLA typing included class I and class II loci at four-digit resolution. Of the roughly 400 genotyped donors, about 84% fell in the genetic ancestry cluster associated with self-reported Caucasian donors. Typing coverage varied by locus: about 629-630 donors for A, B, C, DRB1 and DQB1; roughly 500 for DQA1; nearly 610 for DPA1; 450 to 480 for DPB1. Using immunosequencing, the study profiled T cell repertoires from 550 to 750 subjects and related those repertoires to cytomegalovirus serostatus. Because of strong linkage in the cohort, five DR-DQ haplotypes were treated as single units for association and clustering. An earlier analysis of 587 of the donors used high-throughput TCR beta sequencing to judge whether each TCR beta V gene segment behaved as functional or pseudogenic. Around 320 gigabases of sequencing data and approximately 84 million unique TCR sequences were included in an early release covering about 600 HLA-typed donors. In a later analysis, previously published TCR beta repertoires from some 640 donors were re-analyzed and high-resolution HLA genotyping was added so that TCR occurrence patterns could be studied. A later genetic analysis used genome-wide SNP genotypes for about three fifths of the 666 donors, treating that subset as a discovery cohort. High-throughput TCR immunosequencing, statistical association of individual TCRs with disease status, and machine learning were combined to predict cytomegalovirus infection status. All discovery cohort repertoires had been generated on a single sequencing platform. Donor age, sex, ethnicity and CMV serostatus were collected together with the repertoire data. Rather than using new phenotypic data, the later analysis identified candidate immune exposures from TCR beta sequences and from how often those sequences occurred across donors. The study aimed to test whether signatures of past pathogen exposure could be identified by cataloging public T cell receptors.

The cohort comprised several hundred healthy bone marrow donors. At the time of sampling, all cohort members were nominally healthy, though unrecorded immune exposures were likely present. The donor tested CMV seronegative and was one of the 352 seronegative cohort members. Each donor provided a peripheral blood sample, and peripheral blood mononuclear cells were used for TCR beta sequencing. The Qiagen DNeasy Blood Extraction Kit was used to extract genomic DNA from the blood cell samples. Results the study describes overall, beyond this receptor: A further reported finding was that TCR beta sequences accurately predicted the HLA-A and HLA-B alleles for most subjects in the first cohort. A later analysis found that TCR association rates varied across HLA loci, with DRB1 alleles showing the most associated TCRs and HLA-C alleles the fewest. According to a later analysis, most CMV-associated TCR beta chains appeared to be HLA-restricted, and the HLA associations seemed to be driven largely by CMV exposure. Correlated functional status among segregating V segments might be attributable to linkage disequilibrium, but an unknown experimental factor could not be ruled out. Sequencing depth was assumed to be roughly uniform across donors in the presence/absence analyses, though that assumption may not hold. It was suggested by the authors that the approach could potentially be generalized to other disease states and immunological phenotypes. In both the original and validation cohorts, the classifier was reported to diagnose cytomegalovirus status with high specificity and sensitivity. A later analysis reported that several top co-occurrence clusters appeared linked to parvovirus B19, influenza, CMV and Epstein-Barr virus. The earlier analysis of fewer than 750 of the donors excluded approximately 17 rarely observed V segments, including chromosome 9 orphons, because counts were too low. According to a later genetic analysis, donors in an Asian-associated ancestry cluster had fewer N-insertions in productive TCRs than the roughly 660-donor mean. The study gave a list of about 150 TCR beta chains associated with cytomegalovirus. While some public TCRs were present in many individuals, most TCR sequences turned up only very rarely across donors. The sequencing pipeline was judged likely to have produced a cluster of highly shared sequence variants as a technical artifact. For the cohort, immune exposure information was limited to CMV serostatus. In an earlier analysis of around 500 of the donors, most TCR beta V segments appeared in productive rearrangements about 90% or about 30% of the time, broadly matching IMGT annotations. A later genetic analysis associated a missense DCLRE1C variant with V-gene and J-gene trimming of TCR beta chains, and an independent cohort replicated the association. HLA typing was unavailable for some donors at each locus, so association tests used only the typed subset. Three of the identified cytomegalovirus-associated TCR beta chains were confirmed in vitro to be specific for cytomegalovirus antigens. A later analysis found that HLA-associated TCR beta chains were more clonally expanded and had lower generation probabilities than equally common non-associated chains. Assigning TCR associations to individual alleles was difficult when HLA alleles, especially DR and DQ, strongly co-occurred. In a later analysis, 15,000 to 20,000 TCR beta sequences were associated with specific HLA alleles at a false discovery rate of 0.05. In this cohort, only TCR beta chains were sequenced, and detectable features were limited by the absence of alpha or paired-chain data.

The receptor library was made with the immunoSEQ multiplex PCR assay. For the multiplex PCR, a mixture combining 60 forward primers for TCR Vbeta segments and 13 reverse primers for TCR Jbeta segments was used. The CDR3 region of rearranged TCR beta genes was amplified from genomic DNA by a multiplex PCR assay. On the Illumina HiSeq System, the amplified TCR beta libraries were sequenced as 87-base-pair reads. The paper's data handling went like this. A later analysis tallied around 82 million unique TCR beta chains across the 600 to 700 repertoires, and 10 million to 11 million of those chains were shared by two or more donors. Raw reads were error-corrected and collapsed into unique sequences with a nearest-neighbor algorithm that merged closely related sequences to remove PCR and sequencing errors. CDR3 sequences were aligned to IMGT reference sequences to assign V, D and J gene segments. For a sequence to be retained, a match of at least six nucleotides was required to both a V gene segment and a J gene segment. A rearrangement counted as productive if the CDR3 had no stop codons and remained in frame with V and J, and every other rearrangement counted as non-productive. CDR3 was defined by IMGT convention, running from the second conserved V-encoded cysteine to the conserved J-encoded phenylalanine. In an earlier analysis of approximately 500 of the donors, sequences lacking an unambiguous match to a single V gene segment were excluded. An earlier analysis of under 750 of the donors called V segments functional above 56.7% productive rearrangements and segregating when the between-donor standard deviation exceeded 5%. A statistical classification framework was built to diagnose cytomegalovirus status from the catalog of TCR beta chain sequences. V and J gene assignment, in a later analysis, came from comparing TCR nucleotide sequences with IMGT/GENE-DB human TR gene sequences. The TCRdist pipeline was used in a later analysis to assign CDR3 sequences and most-parsimonious VDJ recombination scenarios. In a later analysis, each TCR beta chain was defined by its CDR3 amino acid sequence together with its V-gene family, and reads without a unique V-gene family were excluded. In a later analysis, around 600 highly shared, low-generation-probability nucleotide sequences were removed to address suspected cross-contamination and a sequencing artifact. For each public chain, a later analysis derived a clonal expansion index from normalized ranks of inferred template counts within each repertoire. A later analysis computed generation probabilities with a VDJ recombination model fitted to out-of-frame rearrangements, and checked the results against IGoR. In a later analysis, hypergeometric tests were used to score TCR-TCR, TCR-HLA and TCR-CMV co-occurrence, with a repertoire-size bias correction applied to TCR pairs. In a later analysis, false discovery rates were estimated by permuting HLA or CMV assignments 20 times. In a later analysis, co-occurring TCRs were grouped using DBSCAN, with TCRdist sequence similarity added in when clustering inside HLA-allele-positive subsets. Co-occurrence clustering excluded repertoires with fewer than 30,000 or more than 120,000 public chains, plus five with anomalous nucleotide sharing. TCRdb obtained this table from immuneACCESS and retained in-frame rearrangements with V and J assigned. These tables miss some clones; where compared with another copy, unresolved V genes account for less than half of the shortfall, and the remainder is unexplained. V, J and clone size are those of that table, while D and trimming were read from the DNA. Here the sample has under 250,000 clones; around 80% occur a single time. Approximately 3.9% of the sample is held by the ten biggest clonotypes.

This receptor was taken from a male donor in good health and CMV-seronegative. Sequenced material: PBMCs.

The CDR3 region reads CAWRRARGNSPLHF. DNA sequence: TGTGCCTGGAGGCGAGCCAGGGGCAATTCACCCCTCCACTTT. The chain links TRBV30 with TRBJ1-6; a weak D assignment points to TRBD1 (6 bases agree). V is clipped by 3 bases and J by 7 bases, and the sequence between their germline boundaries is 13 bases long. The germline V gene (reference sequence) gives CDR1 as GTSNPN and CDR2 as SVGIG. The CDR3 runs 14 amino acids, cysteine and phenylalanine included. The DNA shown is the 42-base CDR3, in frame from base 1. With the portions outside the CDR3 filled from the reference TRBV30 and TRBJ1-6 genes, the complete variable region becomes SQTIHQWPATLVQPVGSPLSLECTVEGTSNPNLYWYRQAAGRGLQLLFYSVGIGQISSEVPQNLSASRPQDRQFILSSKKLLLSDSGFYLCAWRRARGNSPLHFGNGTRLTVT.